Sequencing of this TCR beta chain was carried out in a study of blood T cell repertoires in COVID-19 (dated by TCRdb to about 2020). Concerning the study at large: Samples from collaborators originated in the United States, Italy and Spain and spanned both the acute and convalescent phases of COVID-19. The samples were drawn from two sources: the first 160 participants of the ongoing ImmuneRACE study, and 1,200 or so subjects contributed by 6 global collaborators. The repertoires were made available in a free public database intended to serve as a resource for research on the immune response to SARS-CoV-2. The prospective study material was composed of cDNA or gDNA derived from T cells, B-cell-depleted T cells, or PBMCs. A de-identified subject ID, COVID-19 status, age in years and sex were almost always included in the sample metadata. Deeply sampled blood TCRbeta repertoires from subjects exposed to, actively infected with, or recovered from COVID-19 were included in the dataset. HLA class I and class II types, where available, came from metadata supplied by the sample provider rather than from assay-based typing.

The research as a whole found: The quantity of clinical and demographic metadata differed by source and by participant and was supplied without curation.

Collaborating institutions collected whole blood in K2EDTA tubes following their own protocols. For TCRbeta analysis, collaborators shipped samples in one of three forms: frozen whole blood, isolated PBMCs, or DNA extracted from either of those sample types. The immunoSEQ Assay, a bias-controlled multiplex PCR, was used to amplify TCRbeta CDR3 regions from genomic DNA. Per the source publication's procedure: The number of nucleated cells in each sample was estimated by amplification of reference gene primers within the assay. To quantify the absolute abundance of each unique TCRbeta CDR3 rearrangement, sequence reads were collapsed and filtered. For each sample, productive Simpson clonality was calculated as the square root of Simpson's diversity index over productive rearrangements. TCRdb's version of the immuneACCESS table is confined to in-frame rearrangements and falls short of the full clone set. An unresolved V gene accounts for under half of the shortfall where checked; the remainder is of unknown origin. V and J calls and clone size are as listed in that table; D and trimming were resolved from the DNA. The sample data list some 110,000 clones, and around four fifths of these were observed just once. Roughly 17% of the sample is held by the ten biggest clonotypes.

Inclusive of the bounding cysteine and phenylalanine, the CDR3 is 13 residues long. The sequence is cut down to CDR3 DNA, 39 bases in frame from base 1. CDR1 and CDR2 were assigned from the germline V gene (reference sequence) as DFQATT and SNEGSKA. The V and J ends are trimmed by 3 bases and 9 bases, leaving 15 bases between them. On this clone: What this receptor recognizes is not known. The input lacks base qualities; no much larger clone sits a single base away.

The receptor's source is a man between 60 and 70 years old with active or convalescent COVID-19. Material for sequencing was peripheral blood. This chain is built from TRBV20-1 and TRBJ1-5, with the D gene too uncertain to name. This receptor carries the CDR3 CSASSLALGPQHF. At the DNA level, the sequence is TGCAGTGCTAGTTCTCTGGCTCTTGGGCCCCAGCATTTT.